Below, 23 T cell receptor beta chains from the same sample are listed, as sequenced in a study of blood T cell repertoires in COVID-19. The assay was immunoSEQ multiplex PCR, and TCRdb's table has in-frame clones only and misses some. The profile shows about 220,000 clones, less than 90% of them singletons. Sequencing used peripheral blood. The receptors were sampled from a middle-aged man with active or convalescent COVID-19.

V is TRBV19 and J is TRBJ1-6; D not certain. Germline loops: CDR1 LNHDA, CDR2 SQIVND (reference sequence). This CDR3 spans 15 amino acids. The V gene lost 5 bases and the J gene lost 8 bases, with 16 bases spanning the gap. The CDR3 is CASSLWSSPDSPLHF. CDR3 nucleotides: TGTGCCAGTAGTCTATGGAGTTCTCCTGATTCACCCCTCCACTTT.

V is TRBV2 and J is TRBJ1-4; D unresolved. CDR1 SNHLY and CDR2 FYNNEI come from the germline V gene. The CDR3 runs 12 residues. Trimming took off 5 bases at V and 8 bases at J, with 9 bases between the two ends. CDR3 residues: CASSNTGEKLFF. CDR3 coding DNA: TGTGCCAGCAGTAACACGGGGGAAAAACTGTTTTTT.

The rearrangement joins TRBV9 to TRBJ1-6, with a possible D match to TRBD1 (6 bases). Trimming removed 4 bases at V and 7 bases at J, with 18 bases between. Per germline, CDR1 SGDLS and CDR2 YYNGEE. The CDR3 consists of 16 residues. This CDR3 reads CASSPRTERRNSPLHF. The CDR3 bases are TGTGCCAGCAGCCCACGGACAGAACGGAGAAATTCACCCCTCCACTTT.

This clone was recorded a few times. V gene TRBV27 combines with J gene TRBJ2-7, with a possible D match to TRBD1 (5 bases). Trimming pared 6 bases from V and 2 bases from J, leaving 14 bases between. This CDR3 has 14 residues. CDR1 is MNHEY, CDR2 SMNVEV, per germline (reference sequence). CDR3 region: CASRPDSWPYEQYF. CDR3 coding DNA: TGTGCCAGCAGGCCCGACAGCTGGCCCTACGAGCAGTACTTC.

The V call is TRBV27, the J call TRBJ1-3, with unresolved D. CDR3 length: 13 amino acids. Trimming removed 3 bases at V and 7 bases at J, with 10 bases between. Germline CDR1 is MNHEY and CDR2 is SMNVEV (reference sequence). The CDR3 reads CASSLTGWNTIYF. The CDR3 DNA reads as TGTGCCAGCAGTTTGACGGGGTGGAACACCATATATTTT.

This chain links TRBV27 with TRBJ1-6; a possible D gene is TRBD1 (6 bases). Germline CDR1 and CDR2: MNHEY and SMNVEV (reference sequence). The CDR3 extends over 13 amino acids. V was cut by 4 bases and J by 10 bases, with 11 bases left in between. For the CDR3, the DNA is TGTGCCAGCAGTTCGGACAGCGAATCACCCCTCCACTTT. Protein: CASSSDSESPLHF.

The chain recombines TRBV5-4 with TRBJ2-7; 7 nucleotides line up with TRBD1. The germline V gene encodes CDR1 SGHNT and CDR2 YYREEE (reference sequence). Losses at the gene ends were 4 bases for V and 2 bases for J; bases not matched to a gene: 9. The CDR3 loop spans 15 amino acids. Here the CDR3 reads CASSGTGTVTYEQYF. Written as DNA, the CDR3 is TGTGCCAGCAGCGGCACCGGGACAGTCACCTACGAGCAGTACTTC.

J is TRBJ2-1 and V is TRBV5-1; D possibly corresponds to TRBD2 (6 bases). The CDR3 consists of 13 residues. V lost 6 bases to trimming and J lost 4 bases, with 11 bases between them. Germline V gene sequence: CDR1 SGHRS, CDR2 YFSETQ. The CDR3 DNA follows: TGCGCCAGCAAGGGGACTCTTTACAATGAGCAGTTCTTC. It specifies CASKGTLYNEQFF.

The V call is TRBV3-1 (or the pseudogene TRBV3-2), the J call TRBJ2-7; the match to TRBD2 covers 9 bases. CDR1 and CDR2 from the germline V gene are LGHDT and YNNKEL (reference sequence). The V and J ends lost 0 bases and 6 bases, in that order; junction bases with no gene match: 6. CDR3 length: 15 amino acids. The CDR3 coding sequence is TGTGCCAGCAGCCAAGATAGCGGGAGTCTTCGCGAGCAGTACTTC. It is translated as CASSQDSGSLREQYF.

This chain's CDR3 is CASSRNGGQLRRTF. CDR3 coding DNA: TGTGCCAGCAGCCGGAATGGGGGACAATTGAGAAGGACCTTC. The rearrangement links TRBV3-1 (or the pseudogene TRBV3-2) to TRBJ1-2; tentatively, D is TRBD1 (6 bases). The CDR3 length is 14 residues. Germline CDR1 and CDR2: LGHDT and YNNKEL (reference sequence). V was cut by 4 bases and J by 14 bases, with 23 bases left in between.

The chain uses TRBV10-3 and TRBJ2-3; D perhaps matches TRBD2 (6 bases). CDR1 is ENHRY and CDR2 is SYGVKD in the germline V gene. V lost 5 bases and J 1 base, leaving 34 bases between the germline ends. The length of the CDR3 is 22 residues. The CDR3 loop is CAISSGFAAEGGRTEGTDTQYF. DNA of the CDR3: TGTGCCATCAGTAGTGGTTTTGCCGCTGAGGGAGGCAGGACTGAAGGCACAGATACGCAGTATTTT.

The V call is TRBV21-1, the J call TRBJ1-2. TRBV21-1 is a listed pseudogene. CDR3 length: 17 residues. DNA for the CDR3: TGTGCCAGCAGCAAACCCTCTCACCACGTAGCTAACTATGGCTACACCTTC. Translation gives CASSKPSHHVANYGYTF.

This clone was seen a single time. This chain connects TRBV19 to TRBJ1-2; 12 bases agree with TRBD1. Trimming removed 7 bases from V and 7 bases from J; junction bases left unmatched: 10. Germline V lookup: CDR1 LNHDA, CDR2 SQIVND (reference sequence). This CDR3 spans 15 amino acids. The CDR3 here is CASTGTGGPRSGYTF. CDR3 DNA: TGTGCCAGTACCGGGACAGGGGGCCCCCGGAGTGGCTACACCTTC.

The chain has TRBV7-6 and TRBJ1-1, with D possibly TRBD1 on 6 matching bases. Deletions cut 4 bases from V and 6 bases from J, with 18 bases between. The CDR3 runs to 15 residues. The germline CDR1 and CDR2 sequences are SGHVS and FNYEAQ. This chain's CDR3 is CASSSGGGQGAEAFF. The CDR3 nucleotides are TGTGCCAGCAGCTCCGGCGGGGGGCAAGGCGCTGAAGCTTTCTTT.

This chain joins TRBV24-1 and TRBJ2-3, with 9 positions matching TRBD2. Germline V gene data show CDR1 as KGHDR and CDR2 as SFDVKD. J lost 3 bases, V lost 10 bases, and 13 bases had no gene match. The CDR3 length is 16 residues. The CDR3, as DNA: TGTGCCACTTCCAATCCTGGACTAGCGATAACAGATACGCAGTATTTT. Its protein product is CATSNPGLAITDTQYF.

The table lists this clone with a count of one. The rearrangement links TRBV28 to TRBJ1-3, with 10 bases aligning to TRBD1. The CDR3 totals 17 residues. Trimming cost V 6 bases and J 0 bases; bases outside gene matches: 8. CDR1 and CDR2 (germline): MDHEN, SYDVKM. The DNA for the CDR3 is TGTGCCAGCAGCCAACCGGGACAGGGGTCCTCTGGAAACACCATATATTTT. Its translation: CASSQPGQGSSGNTIYF.

The chain recombines TRBV5-4 with TRBJ1-1; D not certain. This CDR3 spans 16 amino acids. The V and J ends lost 4 bases and 4 bases respectively, with 20 bases between them. Germline V gives CDR1 SGHNT, CDR2 YYREEE (reference sequence). CDR3 sequence reads: CASSPTGMVLGTEAFF. The CDR3 DNA sequence: TGTGCCAGCAGCCCGACGGGTATGGTGTTGGGCACTGAAGCTTTCTTT.

This chain uses TRBV11-3 with TRBJ2-1; D is possibly TRBD2 (7 bases). Germline V gives CDR1 SGHNT, CDR2 YENEEA. CDR3 size: 15 residues. Trimming cost V 7 bases and J 8 bases, with 21 bases left between them. Here the CDR3 DNA reads TGTGCCAGCACCCCAGCGGGACTACCAGGGGATGAGCAGTTCTTC. Translation: CASTPAGLPGDEQFF.

The chain links TRBV28 to TRBJ1-2; 8 nucleotides line up with TRBD1. CDR1 and CDR2 (germline): MDHEN, SYDVKM. This CDR3 contains 13 residues. V dropped 5 bases and J dropped 6; count of bases not matched to a gene: 5. CDR3 in amino acids: CASSKDRVNGYTF. In nucleotides, the CDR3 is TGTGCCAGCAGTAAGGACAGGGTCAATGGCTACACCTTC.

V and J are TRBV9 and TRBJ1-2, with D perhaps TRBD1 (5 bases). Germline V gene data show CDR1 as SGDLS and CDR2 as YYNGEE. The CDR3 is 17 residues long. Trimming cost V 0 bases and J 5 bases, with 20 bases left between them. The CDR3 is CASSVDPQGLGIYGYTF. DNA of the CDR3: TGTGCCAGCAGCGTAGATCCCCAGGGCCTTGGGATTTATGGCTACACCTTC.

V gene TRBV18 combines with J gene TRBJ1-1; D is unresolved. The V end lost 3 bases, the J end lost 3 bases, and 5 bases lay between the germline ends. CDR1 and CDR2 (germline): KGHSH, LQKENI. The CDR3 is made up of 12 amino acids. CDR3 DNA sequence: TGTGCCAGCTCACCCTCGGACACTGAAGCTTTCTTT. Translating gives CASSPSDTEAFF.

The chain couples TRBV11-2 to TRBJ1-2, with TRBD1 matching 8 bases. This CDR3 has 15 residues. The trim removed 1 base at V and 7 bases at J, leaving 8 bases unmatched. Germline V gene sequence: CDR1 SGHAT, CDR2 FQNNGV. The CDR3, as DNA: TGTGCCAGCAGCTTAGTAGGACAGGGTGTTTCTGGCTACACCTTC. It translates to CASSLVGQGVSGYTF.

The chain employs TRBV28 and TRBJ1-5, with a possible D match to TRBD1 (6 bases). V was cut by 1 base and J by 5 bases, with 21 bases left in between. The V gene's germline CDR1 is MDHEN and CDR2 SYDVKM. CDR3 length equals 18 residues. CDR3 residues: CASSLSSRPPWGHQPQHF. As DNA, the CDR3 is TGTGCCAGCAGTTTATCTTCCAGACCTCCCTGGGGGCATCAGCCCCAGCATTTT.